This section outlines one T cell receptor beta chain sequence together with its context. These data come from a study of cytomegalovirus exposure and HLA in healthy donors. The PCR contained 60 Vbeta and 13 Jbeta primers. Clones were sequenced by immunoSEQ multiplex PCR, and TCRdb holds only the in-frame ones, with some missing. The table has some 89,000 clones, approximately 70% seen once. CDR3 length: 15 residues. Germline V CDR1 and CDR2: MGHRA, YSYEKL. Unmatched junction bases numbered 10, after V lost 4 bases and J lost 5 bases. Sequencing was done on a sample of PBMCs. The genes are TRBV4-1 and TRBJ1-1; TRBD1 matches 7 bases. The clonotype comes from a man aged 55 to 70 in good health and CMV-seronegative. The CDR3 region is CASSRLTGVYTEAFF. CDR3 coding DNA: TGCGCCAGCAGCCGTCTCACAGGGGTTTATACTGAAGCTTTCTTT.